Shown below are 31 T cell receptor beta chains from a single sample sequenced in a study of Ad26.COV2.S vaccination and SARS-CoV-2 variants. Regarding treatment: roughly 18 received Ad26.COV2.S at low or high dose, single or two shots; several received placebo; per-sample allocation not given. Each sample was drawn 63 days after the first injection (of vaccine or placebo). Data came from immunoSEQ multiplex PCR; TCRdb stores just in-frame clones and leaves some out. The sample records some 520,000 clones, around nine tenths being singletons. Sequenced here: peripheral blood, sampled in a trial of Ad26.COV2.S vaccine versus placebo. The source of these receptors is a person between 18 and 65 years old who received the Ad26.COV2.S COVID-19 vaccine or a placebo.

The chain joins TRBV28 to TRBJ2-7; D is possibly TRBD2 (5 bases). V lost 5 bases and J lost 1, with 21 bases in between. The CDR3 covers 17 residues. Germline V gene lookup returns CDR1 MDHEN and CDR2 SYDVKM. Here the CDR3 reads CASSKEGGRKISYEQYF. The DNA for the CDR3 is TGTGCCAGCAGTAAAGAGGGCGGACGGAAAATTTCCTACGAGCAGTACTTC.

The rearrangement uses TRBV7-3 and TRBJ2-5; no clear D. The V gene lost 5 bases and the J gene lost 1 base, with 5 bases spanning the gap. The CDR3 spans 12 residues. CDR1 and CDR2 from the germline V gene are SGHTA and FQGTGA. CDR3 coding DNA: TGTGCCAGCAGCCCCGTCCAAGAGACCCAGTACTTC. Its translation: CASSPVQETQYF.

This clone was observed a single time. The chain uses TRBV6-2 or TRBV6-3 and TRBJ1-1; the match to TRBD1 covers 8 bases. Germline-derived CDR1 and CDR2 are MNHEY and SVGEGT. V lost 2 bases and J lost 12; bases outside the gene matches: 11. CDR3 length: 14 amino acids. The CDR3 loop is CASSYGGTGLNPFF. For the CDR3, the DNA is TGTGCCAGCAGTTACGGAGGGACAGGCCTGAATCCTTTCTTT.

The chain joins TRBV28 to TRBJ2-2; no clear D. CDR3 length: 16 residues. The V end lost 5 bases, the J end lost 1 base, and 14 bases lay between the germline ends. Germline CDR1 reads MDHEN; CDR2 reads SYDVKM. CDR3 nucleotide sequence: TGTGCCAGCAGTATAACGGGCAGCTTGAACACCGGGGAGCTGTTTTTT. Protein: CASSITGSLNTGELFF. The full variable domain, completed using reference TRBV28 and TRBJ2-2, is DVKVTQSSRYLVKRTGEKVFLECVQDMDHENMFWYRQDPGLGLRLIYFSYDVKMKEKGDIPEGYSVSREKKERFSLILESASTNQTSMYLCASSITGSLNTGELFFGEGSRLTVL.

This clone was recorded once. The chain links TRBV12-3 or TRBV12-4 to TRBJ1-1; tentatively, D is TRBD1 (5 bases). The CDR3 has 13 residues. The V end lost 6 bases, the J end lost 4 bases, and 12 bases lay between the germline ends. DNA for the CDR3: TGTGCCAGCAGCAAGGGACGGCTCACTGAAGCTTTCTTT. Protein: CASSKGRLTEAFF.

CDR3 DNA sequence: TGTGCCAGCAGCGGGACCCAATGGGGCGAGCAGTACTTC. It is translated as CASSGTQWGEQYF. This chain joins TRBV9 and TRBJ2-7; D is undetermined. Trimming removed 3 bases from V and 6 bases from J, with 13 bases in between. Germline loops: CDR1 SGDLS, CDR2 YYNGEE. The CDR3 sequence is 13 residues long.

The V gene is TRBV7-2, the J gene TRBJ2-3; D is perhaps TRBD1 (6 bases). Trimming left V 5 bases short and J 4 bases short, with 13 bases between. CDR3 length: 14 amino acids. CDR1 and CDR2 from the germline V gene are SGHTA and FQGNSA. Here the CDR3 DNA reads TGTGCCAGCAGCACCAGGGGTCTGGCAGATACGCAGTATTTT. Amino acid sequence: CASSTRGLADTQYF.

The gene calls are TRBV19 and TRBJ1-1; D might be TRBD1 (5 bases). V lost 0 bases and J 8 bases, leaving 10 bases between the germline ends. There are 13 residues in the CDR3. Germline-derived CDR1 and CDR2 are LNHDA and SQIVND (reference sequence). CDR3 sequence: CASSIDQGSEAFF. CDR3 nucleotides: TGTGCCAGTAGTATAGATCAGGGTTCGGAAGCTTTCTTT.

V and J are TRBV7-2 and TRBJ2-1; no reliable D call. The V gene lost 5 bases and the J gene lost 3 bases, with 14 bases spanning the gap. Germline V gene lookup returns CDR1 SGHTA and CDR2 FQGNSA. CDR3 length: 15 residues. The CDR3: CASSPSWARYNEQFF. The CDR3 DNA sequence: TGTGCCAGCAGCCCAAGCTGGGCCCGCTACAATGAGCAGTTCTTC.

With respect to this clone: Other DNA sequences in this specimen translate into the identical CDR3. The CDR3 spells CASSLVGGGNTEAFF. The CDR3 coding sequence is TGCGCCAGCAGCTTGGTTGGTGGGGGAAACACTGAAGCTTTCTTT. This chain joins TRBV5-1 and TRBJ1-1, with D possibly being TRBD1 (5 bases). V was shortened by 0 bases and J by 2 bases, with 11 bases between the two germline ends. In germline, CDR1 is SGHRS, CDR2 YFSETQ. The CDR3 has 15 residues.

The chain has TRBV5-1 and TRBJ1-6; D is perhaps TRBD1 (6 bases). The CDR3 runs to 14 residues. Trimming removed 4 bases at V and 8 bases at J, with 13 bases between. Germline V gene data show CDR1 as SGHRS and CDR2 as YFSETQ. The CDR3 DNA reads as TGCGCCAGCAGCCCGGACAGCAATTATTCACCCCTCCACTTT. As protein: CASSPDSNYSPLHF.

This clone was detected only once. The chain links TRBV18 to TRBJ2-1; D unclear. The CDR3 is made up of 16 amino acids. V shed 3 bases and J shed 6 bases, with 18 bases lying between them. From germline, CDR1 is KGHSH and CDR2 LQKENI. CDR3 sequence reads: CASSPRIAENSNEQFF. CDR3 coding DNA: TGTGCCAGCTCACCTCGGATTGCGGAGAACTCCAATGAGCAGTTCTTC.

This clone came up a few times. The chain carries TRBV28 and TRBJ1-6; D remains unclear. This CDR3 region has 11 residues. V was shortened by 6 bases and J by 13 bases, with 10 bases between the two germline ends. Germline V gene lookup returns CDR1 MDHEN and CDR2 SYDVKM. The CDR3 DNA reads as TGTGCCAGCAGCCAGTTGACTCCCCTCCACTTT. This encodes CASSQLTPLHF.

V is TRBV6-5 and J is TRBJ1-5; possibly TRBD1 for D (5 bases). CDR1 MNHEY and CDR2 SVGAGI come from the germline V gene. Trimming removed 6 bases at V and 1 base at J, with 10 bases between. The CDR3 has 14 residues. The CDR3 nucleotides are TGTGCCAGCAGCCGACAGATCAGCAATCAGCCCCAGCATTTT. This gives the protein CASSRQISNQPQHF.

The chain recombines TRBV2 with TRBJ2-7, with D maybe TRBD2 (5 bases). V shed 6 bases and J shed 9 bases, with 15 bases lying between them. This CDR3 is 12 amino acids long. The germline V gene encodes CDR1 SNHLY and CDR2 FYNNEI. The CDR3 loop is CASSPTVRVQYF. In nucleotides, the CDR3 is TGTGCCAGCAGCCCGACTGTGCGGGTGCAGTACTTC.

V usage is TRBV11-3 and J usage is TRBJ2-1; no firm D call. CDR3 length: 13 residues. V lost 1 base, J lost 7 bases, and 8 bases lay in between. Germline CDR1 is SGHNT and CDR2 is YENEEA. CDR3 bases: TGTGCCAGCAGCTTAGGGCTAGTAAATGAGCAGTTCTTC. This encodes CASSLGLVNEQFF.

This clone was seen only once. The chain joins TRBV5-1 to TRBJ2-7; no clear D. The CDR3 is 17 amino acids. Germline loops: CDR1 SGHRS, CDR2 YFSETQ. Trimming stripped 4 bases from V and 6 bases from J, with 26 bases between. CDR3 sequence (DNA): TGCGCCAGCAGCGGCTCCTGGACGGAGATGTGGGTTGGCGAGCAGTACTTC. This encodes CASSGSWTEMWVGEQYF.

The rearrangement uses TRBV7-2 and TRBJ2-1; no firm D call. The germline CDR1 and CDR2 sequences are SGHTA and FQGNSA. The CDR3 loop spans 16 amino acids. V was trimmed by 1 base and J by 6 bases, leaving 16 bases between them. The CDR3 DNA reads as TGTGCCAGCAGCTTAGAAGGCCGGGCCGGGTTCAATGAGCAGTTCTTC. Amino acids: CASSLEGRAGFNEQFF.

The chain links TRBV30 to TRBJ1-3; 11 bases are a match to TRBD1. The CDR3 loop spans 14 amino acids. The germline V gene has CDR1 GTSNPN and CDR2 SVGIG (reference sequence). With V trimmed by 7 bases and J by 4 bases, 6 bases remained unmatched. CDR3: CAFWDRGWGNTIYF. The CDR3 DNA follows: TGTGCCTTTTGGGACAGGGGGTGGGGAAACACCATATATTTT.

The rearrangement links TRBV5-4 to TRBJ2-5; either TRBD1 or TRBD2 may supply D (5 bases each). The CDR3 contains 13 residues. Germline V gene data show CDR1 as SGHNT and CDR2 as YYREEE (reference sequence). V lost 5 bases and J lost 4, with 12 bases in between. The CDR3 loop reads CASRARGGETQYF. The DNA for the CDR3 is TGTGCCAGCAGAGCCCGGGGCGGAGAGACCCAGTACTTC.

The CDR3 protein is CASNSVARTAGTQYF. The CDR3 region has the DNA TGTGCCAGCAACTCAGTAGCGCGAACGGCAGGTACGCAGTATTTT. This chain connects TRBV27 to TRBJ2-3, with TRBD2 as a possible D gene (5 bases). This CDR3 contains 15 residues. V dropped 7 bases and J dropped 8 bases, with 22 bases sitting between them. The germline V gene encodes CDR1 MNHEY and CDR2 SMNVEV (reference sequence).

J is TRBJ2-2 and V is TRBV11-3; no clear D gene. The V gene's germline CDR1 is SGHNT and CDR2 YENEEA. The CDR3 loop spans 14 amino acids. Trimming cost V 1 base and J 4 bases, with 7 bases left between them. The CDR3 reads CASSLGDTTGELFF. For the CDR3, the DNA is TGTGCCAGCAGCTTAGGGGATACCACCGGGGAGCTGTTTTTT.

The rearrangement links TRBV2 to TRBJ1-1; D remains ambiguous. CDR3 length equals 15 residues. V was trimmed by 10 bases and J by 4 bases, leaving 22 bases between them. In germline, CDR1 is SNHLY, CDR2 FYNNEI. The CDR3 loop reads CAILDTPAWVTEAFF. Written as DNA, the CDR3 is TGTGCCATCCTAGACACCCCCGCTTGGGTCACTGAAGCTTTCTTT.

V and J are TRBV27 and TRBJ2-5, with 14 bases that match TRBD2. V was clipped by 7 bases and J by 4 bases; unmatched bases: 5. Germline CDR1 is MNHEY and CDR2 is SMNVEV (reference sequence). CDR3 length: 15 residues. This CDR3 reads CASMGLAGARETQYF. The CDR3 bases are TGTGCCAGCATGGGACTAGCGGGAGCAAGAGAGACCCAGTACTTC.

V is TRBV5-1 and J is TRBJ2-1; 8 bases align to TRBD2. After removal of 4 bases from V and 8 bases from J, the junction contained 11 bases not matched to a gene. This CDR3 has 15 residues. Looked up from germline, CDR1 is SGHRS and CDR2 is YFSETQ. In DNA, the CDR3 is TGCGCCAGCAGCGGGGGGTTAAGCGGGAGCTATGAGCAGTTCTTC. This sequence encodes CASSGGLSGSYEQFF.

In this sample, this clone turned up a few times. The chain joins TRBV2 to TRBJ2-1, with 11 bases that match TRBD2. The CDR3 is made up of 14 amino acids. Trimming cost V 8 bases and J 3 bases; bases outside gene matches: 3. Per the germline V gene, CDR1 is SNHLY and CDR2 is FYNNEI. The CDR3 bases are TGTGCCAGCGAAACTAGCGGGAGCTACAATGAGCAGTTCTTC. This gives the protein CASETSGSYNEQFF.

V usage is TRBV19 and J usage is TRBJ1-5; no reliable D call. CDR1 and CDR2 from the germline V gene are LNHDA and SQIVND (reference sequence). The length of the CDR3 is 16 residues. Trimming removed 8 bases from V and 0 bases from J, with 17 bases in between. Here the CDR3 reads CASRTATLLSNQPQHF. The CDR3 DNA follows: TGTGCCAGTCGGACGGCGACACTCCTTAGCAATCAGCCCCAGCATTTT.

CDR3 residues: CASRSAGVGEQYF. CDR3 nucleotides: TGTGCCAGCAGGTCCGCGGGAGTAGGAGAGCAGTACTTC. J is TRBJ2-7 and V is TRBV28, with TRBD2 identical over 7 bases. Trimming at V came to 6 bases and at J to 7 bases, leaving 9 bases not matched to a gene. Germline values: CDR1 MDHEN, CDR2 SYDVKM. The CDR3 has 13 residues. Supplemented by reference TRBV28 and TRBJ2-7, the full variable domain reads DVKVTQSSRYLVKRTGEKVFLECVQDMDHENMFWYRQDPGLGLRLIYFSYDVKMKEKGDIPEGYSVSREKKERFSLILESASTNQTSMYLCASRSAGVGEQYFGPGTRLTVT.

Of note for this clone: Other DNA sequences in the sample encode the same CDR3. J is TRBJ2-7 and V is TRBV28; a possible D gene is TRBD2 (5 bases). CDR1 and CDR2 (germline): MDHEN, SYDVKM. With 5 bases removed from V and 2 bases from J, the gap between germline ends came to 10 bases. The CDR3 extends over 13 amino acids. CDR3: CASSPSGTYEQYF. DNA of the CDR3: TGTGCCAGCAGTCCTTCCGGGACCTACGAGCAGTACTTC.

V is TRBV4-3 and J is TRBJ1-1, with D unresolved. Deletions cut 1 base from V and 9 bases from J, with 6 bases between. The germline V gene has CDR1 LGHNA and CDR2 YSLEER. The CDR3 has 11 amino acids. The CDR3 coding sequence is TGCGCCAGCAGCCAAGGTTGGCAAGCTTTCTTT. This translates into CASSQGWQAFF.

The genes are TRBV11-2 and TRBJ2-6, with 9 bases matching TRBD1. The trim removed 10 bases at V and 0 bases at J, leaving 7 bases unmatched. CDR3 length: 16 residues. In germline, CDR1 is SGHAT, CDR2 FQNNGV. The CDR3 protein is CATRDRANSGANVLTF. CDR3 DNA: TGTGCCACCAGGGACAGGGCCAACTCTGGGGCCAACGTCCTGACTTTC.